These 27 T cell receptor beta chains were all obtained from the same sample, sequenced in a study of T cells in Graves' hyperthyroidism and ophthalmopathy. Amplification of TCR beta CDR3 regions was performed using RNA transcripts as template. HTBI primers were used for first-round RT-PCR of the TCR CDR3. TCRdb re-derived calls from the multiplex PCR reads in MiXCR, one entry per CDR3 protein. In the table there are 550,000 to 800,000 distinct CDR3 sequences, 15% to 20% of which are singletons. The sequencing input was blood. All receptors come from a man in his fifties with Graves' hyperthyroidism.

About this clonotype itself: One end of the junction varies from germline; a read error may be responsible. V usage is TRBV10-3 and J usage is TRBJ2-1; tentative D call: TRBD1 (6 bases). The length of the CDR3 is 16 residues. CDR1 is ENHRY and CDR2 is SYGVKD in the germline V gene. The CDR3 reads CAISGVTGDSYNERFF. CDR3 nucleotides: TGTGCCATCAGTGGGGTGACAGGAGACTCCTACAATGAGCGGTTCTTC.

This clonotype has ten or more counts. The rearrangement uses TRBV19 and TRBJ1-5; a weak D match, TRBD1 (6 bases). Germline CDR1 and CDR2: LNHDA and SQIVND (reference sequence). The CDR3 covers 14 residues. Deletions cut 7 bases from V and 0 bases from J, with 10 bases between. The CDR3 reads CASTRTDSNQPQHF. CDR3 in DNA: TGTGCCAGTACCCGGACAGATAGCAATCAGCCCCAGCATTTT.

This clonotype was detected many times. The CDR3 DNA is TGTGCCAGCAGCTTAGTGGTGCAGGGATACAATGAGCAGTTCTTC. It encodes CASSLVVQGYNEQFF. The chain carries TRBV7-2 and TRBJ2-1; a possible D gene is TRBD1 (5 bases). The V end was cut by 1 base, the J end by 4 bases, with 11 bases between. The germline V gene has CDR1 SGHTA and CDR2 FQGNSA. The CDR3 covers 15 residues. Supplemented by reference TRBV7-2 and TRBJ2-1, the full variable domain reads GAGVSQSPSNKVTEKGKDVELRCDPISGHTALYWYRQSLGQGLEFLIYFQGNSAPDKSGLPSDRFSAERTGGSVSTLTIQRTQQEDSAVYLCASSLVVQGYNEQFFGPGTRLTVL.

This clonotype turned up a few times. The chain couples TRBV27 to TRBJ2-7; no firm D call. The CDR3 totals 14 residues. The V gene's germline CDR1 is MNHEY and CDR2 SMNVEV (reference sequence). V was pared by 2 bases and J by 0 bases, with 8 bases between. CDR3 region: CASSLTDHSYEQYF. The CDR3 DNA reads TGTGCCAGCAGTTTAACGGACCACTCCTACGAGCAGTACTTC.

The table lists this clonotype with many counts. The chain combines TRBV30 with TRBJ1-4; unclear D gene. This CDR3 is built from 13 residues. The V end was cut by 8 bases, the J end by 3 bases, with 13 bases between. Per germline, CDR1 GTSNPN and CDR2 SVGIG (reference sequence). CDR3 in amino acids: CAGRVAANEKLFF. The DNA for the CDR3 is TGTGCCGGAAGGGTGGCAGCTAATGAAAAACTGTTTTTT.

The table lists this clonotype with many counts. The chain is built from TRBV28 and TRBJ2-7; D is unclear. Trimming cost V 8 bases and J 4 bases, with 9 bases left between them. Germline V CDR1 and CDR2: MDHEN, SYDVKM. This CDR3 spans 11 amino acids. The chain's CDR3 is CASVGRYEQYF. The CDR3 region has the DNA TGTGCCAGCGTCGGCAGGTACGAGCAGTACTTC.

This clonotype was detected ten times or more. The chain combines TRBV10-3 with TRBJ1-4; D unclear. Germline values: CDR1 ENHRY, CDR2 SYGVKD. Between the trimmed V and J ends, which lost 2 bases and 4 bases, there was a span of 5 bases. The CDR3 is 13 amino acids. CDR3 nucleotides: TGTGCCATCAGTGAGCCCGGTAATGAAAAACTGTTTTTT. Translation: CAISEPGNEKLFF.

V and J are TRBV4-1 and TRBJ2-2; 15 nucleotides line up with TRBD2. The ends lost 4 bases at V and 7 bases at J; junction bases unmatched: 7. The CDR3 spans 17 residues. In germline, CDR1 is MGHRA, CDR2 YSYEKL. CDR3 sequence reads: CASSRRGTSGRHGELFF. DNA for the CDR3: TGCGCCAGCAGCCGACGCGGGACTAGCGGGAGGCACGGGGAGCTGTTTTTT.

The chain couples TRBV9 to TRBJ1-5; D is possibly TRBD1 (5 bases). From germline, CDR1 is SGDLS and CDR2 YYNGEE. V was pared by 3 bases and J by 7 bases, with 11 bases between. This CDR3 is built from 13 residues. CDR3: CASSAHQGQPQHF. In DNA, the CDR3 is TGTGCCAGCAGCGCCCATCAGGGACAGCCCCAGCATTTT. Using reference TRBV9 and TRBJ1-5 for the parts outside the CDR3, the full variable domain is DSGVTQTPKHLITATGQRVTLRCSPRSGDLSVYWYQQSLDQGLQFLIQYYNGEERAKGNILERFSAQQFPDLHSELNLSSLELGDSALYFCASSAHQGQPQHFGDGTRLSIL.

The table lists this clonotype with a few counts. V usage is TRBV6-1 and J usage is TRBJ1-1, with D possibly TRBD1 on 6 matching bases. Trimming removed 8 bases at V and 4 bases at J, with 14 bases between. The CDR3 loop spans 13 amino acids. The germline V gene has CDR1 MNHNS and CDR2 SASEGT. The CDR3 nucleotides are TGTGCCAGCCTAAGTAGCAGGGGCACTGAAGCTTTCTTT. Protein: CASLSSRGTEAFF.

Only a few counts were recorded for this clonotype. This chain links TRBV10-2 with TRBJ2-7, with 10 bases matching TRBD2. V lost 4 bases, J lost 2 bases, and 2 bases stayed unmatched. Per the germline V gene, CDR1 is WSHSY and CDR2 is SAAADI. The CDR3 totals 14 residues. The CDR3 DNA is TGCGCCAGCAGTGCCGGGACTAGCGCCTACGAGCAGTACTTC. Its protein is CASSAGTSAYEQYF.

CDR3 coding DNA: TGTGCCAGCAGCTTGGTCCCGCGGGGACGCACAGATACGCAGTATTTT. It is translated as CASSLVPRGRTDTQYF. The gene calls are TRBV5-5 and TRBJ2-3; D is possibly TRBD2 (6 bases). The CDR3 runs to 16 residues. The V gene's germline CDR1 is SGHKS and CDR2 YYEKEE (reference sequence). The ends were cut back, 0 bases at V and 1 base at J, with 12 bases in the middle.

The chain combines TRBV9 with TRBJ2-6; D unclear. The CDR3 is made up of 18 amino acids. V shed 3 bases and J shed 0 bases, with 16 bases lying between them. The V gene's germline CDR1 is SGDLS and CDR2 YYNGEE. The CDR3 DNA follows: TGTGCCAGCAGCGCCGGCGACGGGCGGAACTCTGGGGCCAACGTCCTGACTTTC. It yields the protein CASSAGDGRNSGANVLTF.

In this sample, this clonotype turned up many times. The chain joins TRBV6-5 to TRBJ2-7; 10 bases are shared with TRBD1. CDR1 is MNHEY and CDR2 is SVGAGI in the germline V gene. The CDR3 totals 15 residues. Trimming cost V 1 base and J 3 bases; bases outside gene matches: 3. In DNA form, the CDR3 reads TGTGCCAGCAGTTACTGGGACAGGGGCGACTACGAGCAGTACTTC. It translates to CASSYWDRGDYEQYF.

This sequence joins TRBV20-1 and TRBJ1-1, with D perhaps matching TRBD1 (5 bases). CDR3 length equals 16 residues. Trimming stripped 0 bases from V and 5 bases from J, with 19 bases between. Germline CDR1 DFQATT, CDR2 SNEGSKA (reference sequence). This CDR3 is CSARDMGHRAATEAFF. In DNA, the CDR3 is TGCAGTGCTAGAGACATGGGGCACCGGGCGGCTACTGAAGCTTTCTTT.

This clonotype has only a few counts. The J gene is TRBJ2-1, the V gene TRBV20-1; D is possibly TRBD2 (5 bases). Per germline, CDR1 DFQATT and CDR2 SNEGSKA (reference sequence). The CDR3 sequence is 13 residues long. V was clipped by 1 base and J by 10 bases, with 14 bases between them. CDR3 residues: CSARGEILGEQFF. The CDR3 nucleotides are TGCAGTGCTAGAGGGGAGATTCTAGGGGAGCAGTTCTTC.

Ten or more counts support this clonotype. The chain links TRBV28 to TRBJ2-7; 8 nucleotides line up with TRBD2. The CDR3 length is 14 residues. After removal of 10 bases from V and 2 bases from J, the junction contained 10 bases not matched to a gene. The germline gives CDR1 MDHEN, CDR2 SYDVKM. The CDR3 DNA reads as TGTGCCACCTACCCGGCGGGGGGTCCCTACGAGCAGTACTTC. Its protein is CATYPAGGPYEQYF.

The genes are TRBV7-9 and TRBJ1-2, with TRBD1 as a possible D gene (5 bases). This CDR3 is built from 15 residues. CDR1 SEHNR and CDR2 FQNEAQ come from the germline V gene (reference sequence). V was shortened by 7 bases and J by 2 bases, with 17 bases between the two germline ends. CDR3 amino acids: CASTVGVQENYGYTF. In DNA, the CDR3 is TGTGCCAGCACCGTGGGGGTACAGGAGAACTATGGCTACACCTTC. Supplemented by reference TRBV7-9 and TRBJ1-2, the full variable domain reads DTGVSQNPRHKITKRGQNVTFRCDPISEHNRLYWYRQTLGQGPEFLTYFQNEAQLEKSRLLSDRFSAERPKGSFSTLEIQRTEQGDSAMYLCASTVGVQENYGYTFGSGTRLTVV.

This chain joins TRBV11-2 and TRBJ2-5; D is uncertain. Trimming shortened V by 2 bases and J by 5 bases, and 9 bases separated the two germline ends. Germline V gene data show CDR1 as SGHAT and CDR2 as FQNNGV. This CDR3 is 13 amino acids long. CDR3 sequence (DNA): TGTGCCAGCAGCTTATTTGGTTGGGAGACCCAGTACTTC. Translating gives CASSLFGWETQYF.

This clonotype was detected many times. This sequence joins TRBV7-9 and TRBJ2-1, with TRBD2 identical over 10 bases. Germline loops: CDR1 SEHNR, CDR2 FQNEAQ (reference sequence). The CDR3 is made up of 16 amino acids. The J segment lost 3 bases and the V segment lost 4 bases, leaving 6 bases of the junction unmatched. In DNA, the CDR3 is TGTGCCAGCAGCTCCCTAGCGGGAGACCACTACAATGAGCAGTTCTTC. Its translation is CASSSLAGDHYNEQFF.

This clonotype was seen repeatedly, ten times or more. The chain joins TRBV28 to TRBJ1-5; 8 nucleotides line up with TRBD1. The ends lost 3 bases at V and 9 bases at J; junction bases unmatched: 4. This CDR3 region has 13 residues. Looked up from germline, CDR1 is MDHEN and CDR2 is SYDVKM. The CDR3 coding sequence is TGTGCCAGCAGTTTGACAGGGGACGGGCCCCAGCATTTT. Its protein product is CASSLTGDGPQHF.

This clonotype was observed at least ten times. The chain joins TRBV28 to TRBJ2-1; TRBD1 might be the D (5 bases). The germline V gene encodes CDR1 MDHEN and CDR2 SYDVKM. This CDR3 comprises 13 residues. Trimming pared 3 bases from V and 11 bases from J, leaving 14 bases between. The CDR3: CASSFQYQGKQFF. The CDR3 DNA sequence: TGTGCCAGCAGTTTTCAGTATCAGGGTAAGCAGTTCTTC.

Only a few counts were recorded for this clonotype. The CDR3 spells CASSPTVRGQRSYEQYF. For the CDR3, the DNA is TGTGCCAGCAGTCCCACAGTGAGGGGTCAACGGTCCTACGAGCAGTACTTC. The V gene is TRBV7-9, the J gene TRBJ2-7, with D perhaps given as TRBD1 or TRBD2 (5 bases each). Trimming stripped 6 bases from V and 1 base from J, with 22 bases between. The length of the CDR3 is 17 residues. CDR1 is SEHNR, CDR2 FQNEAQ, per germline (reference sequence).

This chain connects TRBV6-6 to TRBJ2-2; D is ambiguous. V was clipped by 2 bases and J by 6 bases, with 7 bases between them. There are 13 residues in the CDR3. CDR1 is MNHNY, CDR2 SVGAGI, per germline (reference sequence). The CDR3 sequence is CASSYPPAGELFF. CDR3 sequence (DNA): TGTGCCAGCAGTTACCCCCCTGCCGGGGAGCTGTTTTTT.

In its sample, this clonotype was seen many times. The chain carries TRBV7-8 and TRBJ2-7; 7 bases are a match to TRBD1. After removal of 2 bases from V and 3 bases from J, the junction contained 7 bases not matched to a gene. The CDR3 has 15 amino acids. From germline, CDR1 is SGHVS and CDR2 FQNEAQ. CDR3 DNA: TGTGCCAGCAGCTTAATTAAGGGACAGTTCTACGAGCAGTACTTC. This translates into CASSLIKGQFYEQYF.

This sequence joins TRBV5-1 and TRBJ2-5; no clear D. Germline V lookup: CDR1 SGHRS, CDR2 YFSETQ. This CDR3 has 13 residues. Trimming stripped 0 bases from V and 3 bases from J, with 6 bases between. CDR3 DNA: TGCGCCAGCAGCTTGGTCGCGGAAGAGACCCAGTACTTC. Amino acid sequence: CASSLVAEETQYF.

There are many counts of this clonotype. CDR3 region: CASSPGLPPYEQYF. The CDR3 nucleotides are TGTGCCAGCAGCCCAGGACTGCCTCCCTACGAGCAGTACTTC. This chain connects TRBV11-2 to TRBJ2-7, with D possibly TRBD2 on 5 matching bases. Trimming pared 5 bases from V and 2 bases from J, leaving 13 bases between. The germline V gene has CDR1 SGHAT and CDR2 FQNNGV. The CDR3 runs to 14 residues.